Following are 7 T cell receptor beta chains from one sample sequenced in a study of cytomegalovirus exposure and HLA in healthy donors. Method: immunoSEQ multiplex PCR; TCRdb's copy keeps in-frame clones and lacks some. This sample has a few hundred thousand clones, with 75% to 90% found just once. Sequenced input: PBMCs. The receptors here all came from a woman under 40 in good health and CMV-seropositive.

This clone has only a few counts. This chain joins TRBV7-3 and TRBJ2-1; tentatively, D is TRBD1 or TRBD2 (5 bases each). The CDR3 is made up of 15 amino acids. V was trimmed by 5 bases and J by 4 bases, leaving 15 bases between them. Germline CDR1 SGHTA, CDR2 FQGTGA. In nucleotides, the CDR3 is TGTGCCAGCAGCGATCGGGGCCAGCCTTACAATGAGCAGTTCTTC. It specifies CASSDRGQPYNEQFF.

The V gene is TRBV4-1, the J gene TRBJ2-7; D gene uncertain. Germline CDR1 reads MGHRA; CDR2 reads YSYEKL. The V and J ends lost 3 bases and 3 bases respectively, with 9 bases between them. This CDR3 region has 13 residues. CDR3: CASSQSTGYEQYF. CDR3 bases: TGCGCCAGCAGCCAGTCGACGGGCTACGAGCAGTACTTC.

This clone occurred a few times. The rearrangement uses TRBV27 and TRBJ2-7; D may be TRBD2 (6 bases). V lost 2 bases, J lost 7 bases, and 18 bases lay in between. The CDR3 loop spans 15 amino acids. Germline V gene sequence: CDR1 MNHEY, CDR2 SMNVEV (reference sequence). CDR3 residues: CASSLRVWERAEQYF. CDR3 DNA: TGTGCCAGCAGTTTAAGGGTGTGGGAGCGGGCTGAGCAGTACTTC.

This chain links TRBV30 with TRBJ2-1; 10 positions agree with TRBD1. The CDR3 sequence is 14 residues long. Germline CDR1 GTSNPN, CDR2 SVGIG (reference sequence). V was clipped by 5 bases and J by 6 bases; unmatched bases: 7. In DNA, the CDR3 is TGTGCCTGGGCGGGAGACAGGGGGCCCAATGAGCAGTTCTTC. Translated: CAWAGDRGPNEQFF.

This chain links TRBV28 with TRBJ1-5; TRBD1 matches 7 bases. The germline CDR1 and CDR2 sequences are MDHEN and SYDVKM. This CDR3 has 15 residues. V lost 7 bases to trimming and J lost 6 bases; unmatched junction nucleotides: 12. The DNA for the CDR3 is TGTGCCAGCATTACGGAGCGAGACAGGGCTCAGCCCCAGCATTTT. This gives the protein CASITERDRAQPQHF.

The rearrangement joins TRBV4-1 to TRBJ2-2, with 8 bases identical to TRBD2. Germline V gives CDR1 MGHRA, CDR2 YSYEKL. Trimming took 3 bases from V and 1 from J; bases not matched to a gene: 16. CDR3 length: 20 residues. This chain's CDR3 is CASSHTRGGPTLGNTGELFF. In DNA form, the CDR3 reads TGCGCCAGCAGCCATACTCGGGGGGGTCCTACTTTGGGGAACACCGGGGAGCTGTTTTTT.

The chain is built from TRBV5-4 and TRBJ2-1; 15 positions agree with TRBD2. The CDR3 length is 17 residues. The V segment lost 4 bases and the J segment 2 bases; nucleotides outside the gene matches: 4. Per the germline V gene, CDR1 is SGHNT and CDR2 is YYREEE (reference sequence). CDR3 coding DNA: TGTGCCAGCAGCGCGGGACTAGCGGGAGGTACCTACAATGAGCAGTTCTTC. Amino acids: CASSAGLAGGTYNEQFF.